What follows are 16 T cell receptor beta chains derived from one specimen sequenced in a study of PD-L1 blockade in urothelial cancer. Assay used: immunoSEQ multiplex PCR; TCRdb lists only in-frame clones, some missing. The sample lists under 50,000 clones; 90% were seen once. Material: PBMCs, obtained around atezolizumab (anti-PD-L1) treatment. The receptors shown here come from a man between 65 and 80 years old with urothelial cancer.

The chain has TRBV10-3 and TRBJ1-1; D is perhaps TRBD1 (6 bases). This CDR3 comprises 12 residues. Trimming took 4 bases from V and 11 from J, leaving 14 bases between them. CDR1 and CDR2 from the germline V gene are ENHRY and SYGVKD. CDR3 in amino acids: CAISGGSQGAFF. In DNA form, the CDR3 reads TGTGCCATCAGTGGGGGGAGCCAGGGGGCTTTCTTT.

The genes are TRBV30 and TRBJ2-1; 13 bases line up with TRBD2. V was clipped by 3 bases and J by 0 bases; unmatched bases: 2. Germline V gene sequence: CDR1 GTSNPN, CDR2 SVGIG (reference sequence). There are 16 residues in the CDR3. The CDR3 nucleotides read TGTGCCTGGAGCCGACTAGCGGGAGGCTCCTACAATGAGCAGTTCTTC. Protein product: CAWSRLAGGSYNEQFF.

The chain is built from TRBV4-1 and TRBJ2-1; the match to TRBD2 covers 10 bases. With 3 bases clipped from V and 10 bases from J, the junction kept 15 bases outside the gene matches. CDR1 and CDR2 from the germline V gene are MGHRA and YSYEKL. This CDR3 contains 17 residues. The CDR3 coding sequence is TGCGCCAGCAGCCAGGGTCCTAGCGGGAGCGGCAAGAGGGAGCAGTTCTTC. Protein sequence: CASSQGPSGSGKREQFF.

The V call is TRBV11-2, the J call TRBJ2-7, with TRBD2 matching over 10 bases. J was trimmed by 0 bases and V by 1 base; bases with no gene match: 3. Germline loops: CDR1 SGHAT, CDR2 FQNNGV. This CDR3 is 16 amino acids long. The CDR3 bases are TGTGCCAGCAGCTTAGTGGGACTAGCGAGCTCCTACGAGCAGTACTTC. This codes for CASSLVGLASSYEQYF.

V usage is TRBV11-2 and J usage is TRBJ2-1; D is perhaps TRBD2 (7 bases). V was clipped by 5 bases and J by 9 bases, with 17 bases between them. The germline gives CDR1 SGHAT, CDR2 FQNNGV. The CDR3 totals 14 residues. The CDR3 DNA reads TGTGCCAGCAGCCCACTCGGGGGAGGGGGTGAGCAGTTCTTC. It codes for CASSPLGGGGEQFF.

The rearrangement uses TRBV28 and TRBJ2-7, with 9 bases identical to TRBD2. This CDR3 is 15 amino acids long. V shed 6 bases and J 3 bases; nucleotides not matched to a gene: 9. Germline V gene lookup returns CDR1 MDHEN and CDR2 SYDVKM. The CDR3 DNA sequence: TGTGCCAGCAGGCCACCGGGACTAGCTTACTACGAGCAGTACTTC. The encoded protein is CASRPPGLAYYEQYF.

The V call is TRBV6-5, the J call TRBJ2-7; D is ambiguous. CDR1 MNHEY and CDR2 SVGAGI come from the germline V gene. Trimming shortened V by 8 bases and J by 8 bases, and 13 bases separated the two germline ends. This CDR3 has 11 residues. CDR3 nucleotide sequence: TGTGCCAGCGGTCCTAGAATCCAGCAGTACTTC. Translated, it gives CASGPRIQQYF.

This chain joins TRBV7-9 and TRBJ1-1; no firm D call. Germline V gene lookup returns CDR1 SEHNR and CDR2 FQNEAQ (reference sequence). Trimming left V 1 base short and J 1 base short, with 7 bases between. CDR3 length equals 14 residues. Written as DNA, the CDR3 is TGTGCCAGCAGCTTAGTGGCAGAGAACACTGAAGCTTTCTTT. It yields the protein CASSLVAENTEAFF.

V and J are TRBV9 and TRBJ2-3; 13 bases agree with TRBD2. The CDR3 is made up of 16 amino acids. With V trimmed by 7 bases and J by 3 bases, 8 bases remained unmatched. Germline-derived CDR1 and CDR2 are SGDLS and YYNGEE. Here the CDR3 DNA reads TGTGCCAGCGCCGGGACTAGCGGGATCGGTACAGATACGCAGTATTTT. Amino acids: CASAGTSGIGTDTQYF.

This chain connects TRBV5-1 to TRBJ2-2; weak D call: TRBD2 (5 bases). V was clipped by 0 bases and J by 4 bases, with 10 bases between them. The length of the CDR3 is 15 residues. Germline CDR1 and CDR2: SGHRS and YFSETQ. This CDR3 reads CASSLERGPTGELFF. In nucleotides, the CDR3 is TGCGCCAGCAGCTTGGAGAGAGGGCCCACCGGGGAGCTGTTTTTT.

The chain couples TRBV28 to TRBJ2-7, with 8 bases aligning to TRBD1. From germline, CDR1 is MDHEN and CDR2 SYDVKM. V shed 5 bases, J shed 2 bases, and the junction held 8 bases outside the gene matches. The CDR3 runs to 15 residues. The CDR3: CASSPPTGGAYEQYF. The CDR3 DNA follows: TGTGCCAGCAGTCCACCCACAGGGGGAGCCTACGAGCAGTACTTC.

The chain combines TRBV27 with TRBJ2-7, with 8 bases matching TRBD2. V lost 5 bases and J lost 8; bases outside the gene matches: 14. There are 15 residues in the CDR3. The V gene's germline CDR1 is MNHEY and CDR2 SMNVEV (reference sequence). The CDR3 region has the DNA TGTGCCAGCAGTCCTCTCAGTAGCGGGACGTTGCAGCAGTACTTC. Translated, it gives CASSPLSSGTLQQYF.

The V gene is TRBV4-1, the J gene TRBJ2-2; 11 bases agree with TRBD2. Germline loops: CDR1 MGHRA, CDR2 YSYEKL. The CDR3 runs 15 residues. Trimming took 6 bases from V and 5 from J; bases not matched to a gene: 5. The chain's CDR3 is CASRIAGGDTGELFF. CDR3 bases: TGCGCCAGCAGAATAGCGGGGGGGGATACCGGGGAGCTGTTTTTT.

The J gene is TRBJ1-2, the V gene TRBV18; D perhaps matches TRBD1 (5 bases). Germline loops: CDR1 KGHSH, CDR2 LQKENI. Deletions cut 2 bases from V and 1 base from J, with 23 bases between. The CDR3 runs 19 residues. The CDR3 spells CASSPISPLGAGNNYGYTF. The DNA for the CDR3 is TGTGCCAGCTCACCAATTAGTCCCTTGGGCGCAGGGAATAACTATGGCTACACCTTC.

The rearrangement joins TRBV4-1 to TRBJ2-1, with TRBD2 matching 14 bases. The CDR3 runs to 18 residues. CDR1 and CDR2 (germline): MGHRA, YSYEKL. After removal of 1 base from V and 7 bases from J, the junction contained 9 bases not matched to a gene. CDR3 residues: CASSQAGTSGSQPNEQFF. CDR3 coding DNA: TGCGCCAGCAGCCAAGCCGGGACTAGCGGGAGTCAACCTAATGAGCAGTTCTTC.

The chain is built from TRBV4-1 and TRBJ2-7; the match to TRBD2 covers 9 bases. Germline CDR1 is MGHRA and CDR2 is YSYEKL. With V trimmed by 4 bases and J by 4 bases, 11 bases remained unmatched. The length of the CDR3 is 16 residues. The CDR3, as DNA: TGCGCCAGCAGCCGATGGGGGGGACTAGCCTATTACGAGCAGTACTTC. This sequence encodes CASSRWGGLAYYEQYF.